The source of this T cell receptor (beta chain) is a study of STAT5B mutations in CD4+ large granular lymphocyte leukemia. The wider study: The CDR3 'QG' motif was associated with a particular HLA allele among healthy donors.

The table came from immunoSEQ multiplex PCR; TCRdb's copy has only in-frame clones and leaves some out. The sample lists some 34,000 clones; more than 75% were seen once. The V gene lost 0 bases and the J gene lost 3 bases, with 15 bases spanning the gap. Germline lookup yields CDR1 SGDLS and CDR2 YYNGEE. CDR3 length: 16 amino acids. Sequencing was done on a sample of CD4+ T cells from blood buffy coats. This receptor was identified in a human donor in good health. This rearrangement joins TRBV9 to TRBJ1-2; possible D gene TRBD1, 5 bases. CDR3 residues: CASSVGSGSSHYGYTF. CDR3 nucleotide sequence: TGTGCCAGCAGCGTAGGTTCAGGGAGTTCTCACTATGGCTACACCTTC.